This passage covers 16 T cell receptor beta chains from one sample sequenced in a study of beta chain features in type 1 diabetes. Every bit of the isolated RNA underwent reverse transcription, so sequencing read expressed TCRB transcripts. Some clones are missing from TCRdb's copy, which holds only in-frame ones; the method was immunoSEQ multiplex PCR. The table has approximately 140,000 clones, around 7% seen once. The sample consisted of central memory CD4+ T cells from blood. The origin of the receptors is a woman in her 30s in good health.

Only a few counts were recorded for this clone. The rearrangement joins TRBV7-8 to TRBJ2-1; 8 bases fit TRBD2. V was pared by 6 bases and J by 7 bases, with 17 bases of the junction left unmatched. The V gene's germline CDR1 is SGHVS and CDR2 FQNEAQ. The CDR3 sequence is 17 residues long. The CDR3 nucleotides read TGTGCCAGCAGTCCCGGGGGGGGCGGGGTTCGAATAAATGAGCAGTTCTTC. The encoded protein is CASSPGGGGVRINEQFF.

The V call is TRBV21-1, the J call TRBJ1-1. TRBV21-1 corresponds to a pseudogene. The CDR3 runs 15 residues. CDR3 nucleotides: TGTGCCAGCAGCAAAACTCCTAACGGGAGTACTGAAGCTTTCTTT. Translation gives CASSKTPNGSTEAFF.

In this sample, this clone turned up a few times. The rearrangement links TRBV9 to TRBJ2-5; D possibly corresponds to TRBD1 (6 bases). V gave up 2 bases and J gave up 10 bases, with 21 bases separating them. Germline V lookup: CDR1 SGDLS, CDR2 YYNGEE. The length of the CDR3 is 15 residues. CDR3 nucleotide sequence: TGTGCCAGCAGCGTCCAGTCCGGACTTGGGGGCGTCCAGTACTTC. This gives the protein CASSVQSGLGGVQYF.

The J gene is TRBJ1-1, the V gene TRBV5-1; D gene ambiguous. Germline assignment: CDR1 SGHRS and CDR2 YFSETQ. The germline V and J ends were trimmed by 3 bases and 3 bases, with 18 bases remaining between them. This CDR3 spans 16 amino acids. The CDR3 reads CASSSFGGAMDTEAFF. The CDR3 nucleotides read TGCGCCAGCAGCTCCTTTGGAGGCGCAATGGACACTGAAGCTTTCTTT.

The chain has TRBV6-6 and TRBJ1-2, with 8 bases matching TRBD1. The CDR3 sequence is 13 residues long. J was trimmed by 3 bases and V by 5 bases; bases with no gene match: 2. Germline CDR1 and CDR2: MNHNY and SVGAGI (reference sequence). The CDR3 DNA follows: TGTGCCAGCAGTGACAGGGGCGACTATGGCTACACCTTC. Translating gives CASSDRGDYGYTF.

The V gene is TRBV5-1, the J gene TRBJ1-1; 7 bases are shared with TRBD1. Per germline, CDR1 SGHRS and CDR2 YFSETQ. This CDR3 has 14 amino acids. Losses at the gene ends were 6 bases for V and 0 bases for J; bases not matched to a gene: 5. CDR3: CASTPTGLNTEAFF. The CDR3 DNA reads TGCGCCAGCACCCCGACAGGGTTGAACACTGAAGCTTTCTTT.

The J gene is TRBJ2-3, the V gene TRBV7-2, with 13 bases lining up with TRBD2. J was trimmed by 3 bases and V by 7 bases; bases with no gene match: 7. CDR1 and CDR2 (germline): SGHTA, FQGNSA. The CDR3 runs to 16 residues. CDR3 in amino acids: CASTLTSGRRTDTQYF. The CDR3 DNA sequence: TGTGCCAGCACCCTGACTAGCGGGAGGCGGACAGATACGCAGTATTTT.

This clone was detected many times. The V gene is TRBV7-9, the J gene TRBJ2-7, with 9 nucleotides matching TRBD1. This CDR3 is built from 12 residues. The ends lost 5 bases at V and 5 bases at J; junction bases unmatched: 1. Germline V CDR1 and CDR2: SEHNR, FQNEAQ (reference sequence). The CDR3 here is CASSGQGNEQYF. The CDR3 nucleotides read TGTGCCAGCAGCGGACAGGGGAACGAGCAGTACTTC.

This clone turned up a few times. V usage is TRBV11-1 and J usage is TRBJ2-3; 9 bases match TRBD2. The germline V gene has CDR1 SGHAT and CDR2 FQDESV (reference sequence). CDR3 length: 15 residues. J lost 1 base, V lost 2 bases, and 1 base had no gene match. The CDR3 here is CASSLRTSGTDTQYF. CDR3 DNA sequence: TGTGCCAGCAGCTTACGGACTAGCGGCACAGATACGCAGTATTTT. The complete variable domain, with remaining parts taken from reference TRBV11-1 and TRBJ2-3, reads EAEVAQSPRYKITEKSQAVAFWCDPISGHATLYWYRQILGQGPELLVQFQDESVVDDSQLPKDRFSAERLKGVDSTLKIQPAELGDSAMYLCASSLRTSGTDTQYFGPGTRLTVL.

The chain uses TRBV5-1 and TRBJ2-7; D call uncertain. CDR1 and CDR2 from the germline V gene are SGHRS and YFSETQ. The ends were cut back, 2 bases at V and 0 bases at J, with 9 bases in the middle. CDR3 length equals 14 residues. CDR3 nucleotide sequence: TGCGCCAGCAGCTTTGAGGCGCACTCCTACGAGCAGTACTTC. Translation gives CASSFEAHSYEQYF.

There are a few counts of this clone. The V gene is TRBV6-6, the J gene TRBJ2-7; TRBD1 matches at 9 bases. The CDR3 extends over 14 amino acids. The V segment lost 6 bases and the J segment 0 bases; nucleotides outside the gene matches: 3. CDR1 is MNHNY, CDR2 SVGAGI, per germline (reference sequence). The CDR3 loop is CASSPGQGSYEQYF. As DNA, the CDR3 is TGTGCCAGCAGCCCGGGACAGGGCTCCTACGAGCAGTACTTC.

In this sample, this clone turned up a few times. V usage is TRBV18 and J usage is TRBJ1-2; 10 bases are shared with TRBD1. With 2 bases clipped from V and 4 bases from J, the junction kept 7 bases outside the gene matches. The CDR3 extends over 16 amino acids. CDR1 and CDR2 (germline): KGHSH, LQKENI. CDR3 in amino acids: CASSPAGTGDTYGYTF. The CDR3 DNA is TGTGCCAGCTCACCAGCCGGGACAGGGGATACCTATGGCTACACCTTC. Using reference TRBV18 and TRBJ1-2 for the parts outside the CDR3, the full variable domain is NAGVMQNPRHLVRRRGQEARLRCSPMKGHSHVYWYRQLPEEGLKFMVYLQKENIIDESGMPKERFSAEFPKEGPSILRIQQVVRGDSAAYFCASSPAGTGDTYGYTFGSGTRLTVV.

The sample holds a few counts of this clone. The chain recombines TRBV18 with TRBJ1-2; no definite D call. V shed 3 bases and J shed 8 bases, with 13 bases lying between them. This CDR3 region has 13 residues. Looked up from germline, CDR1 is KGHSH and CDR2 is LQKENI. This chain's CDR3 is CASSPVRVGGYTF. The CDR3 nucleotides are TGTGCCAGCTCACCGGTGAGGGTTGGAGGCTACACCTTC.

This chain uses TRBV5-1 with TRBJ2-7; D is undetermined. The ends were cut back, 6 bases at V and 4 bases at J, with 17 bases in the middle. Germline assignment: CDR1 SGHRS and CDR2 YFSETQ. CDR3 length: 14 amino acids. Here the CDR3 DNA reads TGCGCCAGCACCCATGGTGGAGAAGGATACGAGCAGTACTTC. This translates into CASTHGGEGYEQYF.

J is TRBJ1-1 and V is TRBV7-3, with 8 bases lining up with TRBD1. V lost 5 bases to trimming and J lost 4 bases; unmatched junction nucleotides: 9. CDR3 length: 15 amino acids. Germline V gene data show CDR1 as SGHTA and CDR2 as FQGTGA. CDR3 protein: CASSENRGRGTEAFF. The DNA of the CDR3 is TGTGCCAGCAGCGAGAACAGGGGGAGAGGCACTGAAGCTTTCTTT.

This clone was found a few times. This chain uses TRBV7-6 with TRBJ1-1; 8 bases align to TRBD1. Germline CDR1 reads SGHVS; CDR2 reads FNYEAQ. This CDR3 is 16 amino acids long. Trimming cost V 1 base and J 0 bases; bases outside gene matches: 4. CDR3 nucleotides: TGTGCCAGCAGCTTAGAGACAGGGGCCGTGAACACTGAAGCTTTCTTT. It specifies CASSLETGAVNTEAFF.